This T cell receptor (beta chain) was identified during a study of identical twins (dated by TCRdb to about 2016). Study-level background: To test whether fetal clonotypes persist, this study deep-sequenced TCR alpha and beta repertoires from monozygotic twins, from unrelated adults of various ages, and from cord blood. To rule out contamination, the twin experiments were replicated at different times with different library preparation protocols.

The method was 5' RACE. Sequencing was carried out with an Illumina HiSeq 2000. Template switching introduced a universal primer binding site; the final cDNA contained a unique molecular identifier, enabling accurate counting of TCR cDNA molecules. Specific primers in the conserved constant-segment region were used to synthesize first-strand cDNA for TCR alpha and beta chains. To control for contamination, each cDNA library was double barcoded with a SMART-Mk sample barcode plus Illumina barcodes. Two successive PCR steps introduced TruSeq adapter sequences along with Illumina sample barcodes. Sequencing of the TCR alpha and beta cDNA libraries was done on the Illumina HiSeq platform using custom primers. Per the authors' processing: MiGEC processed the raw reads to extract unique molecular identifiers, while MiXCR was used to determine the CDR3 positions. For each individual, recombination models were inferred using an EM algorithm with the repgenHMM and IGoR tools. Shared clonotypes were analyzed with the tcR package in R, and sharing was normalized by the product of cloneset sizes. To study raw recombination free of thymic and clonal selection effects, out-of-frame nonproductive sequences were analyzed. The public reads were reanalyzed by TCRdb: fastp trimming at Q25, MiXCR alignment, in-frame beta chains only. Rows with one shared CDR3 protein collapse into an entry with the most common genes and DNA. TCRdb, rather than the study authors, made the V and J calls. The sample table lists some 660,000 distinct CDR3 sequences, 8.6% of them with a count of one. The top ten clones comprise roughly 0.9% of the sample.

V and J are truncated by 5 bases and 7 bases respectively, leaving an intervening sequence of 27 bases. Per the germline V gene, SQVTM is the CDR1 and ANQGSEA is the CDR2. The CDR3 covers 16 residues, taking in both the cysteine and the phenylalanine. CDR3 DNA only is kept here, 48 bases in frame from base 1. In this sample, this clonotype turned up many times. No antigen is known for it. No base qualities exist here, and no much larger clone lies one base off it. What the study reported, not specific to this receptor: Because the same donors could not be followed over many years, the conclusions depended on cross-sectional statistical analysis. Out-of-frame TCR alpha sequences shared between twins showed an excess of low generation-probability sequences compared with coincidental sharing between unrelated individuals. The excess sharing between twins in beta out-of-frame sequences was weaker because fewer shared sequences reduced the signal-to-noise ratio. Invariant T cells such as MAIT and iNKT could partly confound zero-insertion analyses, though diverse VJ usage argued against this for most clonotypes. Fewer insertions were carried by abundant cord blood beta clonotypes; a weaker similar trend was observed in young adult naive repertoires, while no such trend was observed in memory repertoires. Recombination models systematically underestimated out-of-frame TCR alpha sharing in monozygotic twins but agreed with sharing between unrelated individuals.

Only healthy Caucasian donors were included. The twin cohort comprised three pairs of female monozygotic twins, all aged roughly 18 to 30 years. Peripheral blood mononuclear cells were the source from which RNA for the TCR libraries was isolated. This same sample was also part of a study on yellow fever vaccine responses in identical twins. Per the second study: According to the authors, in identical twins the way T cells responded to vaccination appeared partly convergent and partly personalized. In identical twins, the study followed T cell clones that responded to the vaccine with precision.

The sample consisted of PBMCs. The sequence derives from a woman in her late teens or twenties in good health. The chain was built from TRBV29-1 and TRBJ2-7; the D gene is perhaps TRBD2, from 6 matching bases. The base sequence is TGCAGCGTTCTCCCTGGGTTGGCGGGTGGCGGAGGGGAGCAGTACTTC. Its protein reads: CSVLPGLAGGGGEQYF.